The 5 T cell receptor beta chains listed next were all sequenced from one sample in a study of T cells in Graves' hyperthyroidism and ophthalmopathy. RNA transcripts were the template for amplifying TCR beta CDR3 regions. First-round RT-PCR of the TCR CDR3 relied on the HTBI primer set. From the multiplex PCR reads, TCRdb called clonotypes with MiXCR, one entry per CDR3 protein. The sample holds around 610,000 distinct CDR3 sequences, roughly 14% seen once. What was sequenced was blood. These receptors were taken from a woman aged 40 to 55 with Graves' ophthalmopathy.

This clonotype was counted ten times or more. CDR3 sequence reads: CASNPGRTNTEAFF. CDR3 nucleotide sequence: TGTGCCAGCAACCCGGGACGGACGAACACTGAAGCTTTCTTT. V usage is TRBV11-1 and J usage is TRBJ1-1; possible D gene TRBD1, 5 bases. The germline V gene has CDR1 SGHAT and CDR2 FQDESV (reference sequence). The CDR3 runs 14 residues. Deletions cut 7 bases from V and 1 base from J, with 13 bases between. Using reference TRBV11-1 and TRBJ1-1 for the parts outside the CDR3, the full variable domain is EAEVAQSPRYKITEKSQAVAFWCDPISGHATLYWYRQILGQGPELLVQFQDESVVDDSQLPKDRFSAERLKGVDSTLKIQPAELGDSAMYLCASNPGRTNTEAFFGQGTRLTVV.

This clonotype has ten or more counts. The rearrangement links TRBV11-2 to TRBJ2-2; D possibly corresponds to TRBD1 (6 bases). This CDR3 has 17 amino acids. Germline CDR1 reads SGHAT; CDR2 reads FQNNGV. With 2 bases removed from V and 0 bases from J, the gap between germline ends came to 13 bases. The CDR3, as DNA: TGTGCCAGCAGCTTAAGACGGACAGCCACGAACACCGGGGAGCTGTTTTTT. It encodes CASSLRRTATNTGELFF.

This clonotype has a count of ten or more. V gene TRBV15 combines with J gene TRBJ2-5, with D tentatively TRBD1 (5 bases). Looked up from germline, CDR1 is LNHNV and CDR2 is YYDKDF (reference sequence). The V gene lost 0 bases and the J gene lost 5 bases, with 10 bases spanning the gap. The CDR3 has 14 residues. CDR3 protein: CATSRDRRVETQYF. As DNA, the CDR3 is TGTGCCACCAGCAGAGATCGCAGGGTGGAGACCCAGTACTTC.

Many counts were recorded for this clonotype. The J gene is TRBJ2-7, the V gene TRBV15; D remains unclear. V was clipped by 1 base and J by 5 bases, with 15 bases between them. The CDR3 sequence is 15 residues long. Germline CDR1 is LNHNV and CDR2 is YYDKDF (reference sequence). The CDR3 DNA reads as TGTGCCACCAGCAGAGTCAGCGTGTCTTCGGACGAGCAGTACTTC. The encoded protein is CATSRVSVSSDEQYF.

In this sample, this clonotype turned up many times. The chain uses TRBV6-2 or TRBV6-3 and TRBJ2-5; TRBD2 aligns across 9 bases. CDR1 is MNHEY, CDR2 SVGEGT, per germline. Trimming took 6 bases from V and 0 from J; bases not matched to a gene: 14. CDR3 length: 18 amino acids. The CDR3 loop reads CASRFSFSGGLYQETQYF. The CDR3 nucleotides read TGTGCCAGCAGATTTTCCTTTAGCGGGGGACTGTACCAAGAGACCCAGTACTTC.